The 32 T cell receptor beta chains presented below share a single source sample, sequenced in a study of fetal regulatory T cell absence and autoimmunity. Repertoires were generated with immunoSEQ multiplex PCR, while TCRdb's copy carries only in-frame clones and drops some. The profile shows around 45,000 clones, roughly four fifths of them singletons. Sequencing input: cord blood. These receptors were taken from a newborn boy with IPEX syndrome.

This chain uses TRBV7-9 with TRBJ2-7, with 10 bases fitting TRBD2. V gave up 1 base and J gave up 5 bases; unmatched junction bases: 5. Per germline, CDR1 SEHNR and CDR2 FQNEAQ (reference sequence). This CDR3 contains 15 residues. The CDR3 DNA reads TGTGCCAGCAGCTTAGAGGGCCTAGCGGGGGACGAGCAGTACTTC. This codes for CASSLEGLAGDEQYF.

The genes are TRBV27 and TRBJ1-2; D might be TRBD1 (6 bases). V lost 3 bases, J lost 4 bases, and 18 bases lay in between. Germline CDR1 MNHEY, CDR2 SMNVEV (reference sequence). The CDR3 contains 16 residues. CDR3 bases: TGTGCCAGCAGTTTCATTCGAGGGGCAGGGGCCTATGGCTACACCTTC. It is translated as CASSFIRGAGAYGYTF.

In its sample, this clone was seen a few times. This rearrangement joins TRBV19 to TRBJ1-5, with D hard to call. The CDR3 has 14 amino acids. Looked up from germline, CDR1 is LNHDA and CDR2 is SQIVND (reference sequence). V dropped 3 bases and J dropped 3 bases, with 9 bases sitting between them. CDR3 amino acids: CASSIRRYNQPQHF. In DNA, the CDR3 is TGTGCCAGTAGTATTCGCAGGTACAATCAGCCCCAGCATTTT.

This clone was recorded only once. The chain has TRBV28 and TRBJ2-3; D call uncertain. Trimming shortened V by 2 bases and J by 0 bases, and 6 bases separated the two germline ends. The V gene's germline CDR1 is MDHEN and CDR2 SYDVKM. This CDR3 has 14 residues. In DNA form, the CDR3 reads TGTGCCAGCAGTTTACGCCGAAGCACAGATACGCAGTATTTT. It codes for CASSLRRSTDTQYF.

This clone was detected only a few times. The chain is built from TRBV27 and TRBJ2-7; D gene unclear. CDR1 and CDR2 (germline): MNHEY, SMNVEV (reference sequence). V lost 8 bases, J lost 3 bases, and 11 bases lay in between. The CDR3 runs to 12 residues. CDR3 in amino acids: CASSYTVYEQYF. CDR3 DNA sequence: TGTGCCAGCTCATACACCGTCTACGAGCAGTACTTC.

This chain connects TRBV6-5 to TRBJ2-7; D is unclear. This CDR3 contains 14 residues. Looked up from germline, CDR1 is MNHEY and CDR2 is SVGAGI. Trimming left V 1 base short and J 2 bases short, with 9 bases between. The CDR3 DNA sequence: TGTGCCAGCAGTTACTTTTGGGGTACCTACGAGCAGTACTTC. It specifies CASSYFWGTYEQYF.

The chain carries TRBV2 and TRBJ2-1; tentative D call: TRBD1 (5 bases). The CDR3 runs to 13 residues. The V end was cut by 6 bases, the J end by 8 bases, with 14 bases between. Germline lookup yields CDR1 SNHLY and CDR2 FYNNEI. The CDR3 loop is CASRKGWGDEQFF. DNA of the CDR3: TGTGCCAGCAGAAAAGGGTGGGGCGATGAGCAGTTCTTC.

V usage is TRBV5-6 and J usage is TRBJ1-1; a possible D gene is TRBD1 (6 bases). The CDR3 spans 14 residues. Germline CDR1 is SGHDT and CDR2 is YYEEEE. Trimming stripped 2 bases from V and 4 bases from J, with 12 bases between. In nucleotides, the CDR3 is TGTGCCAGCAGCTTACAGGGTGCGTTCACTGAAGCTTTCTTT. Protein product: CASSLQGAFTEAFF. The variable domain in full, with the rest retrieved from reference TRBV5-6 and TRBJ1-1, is DAGVTQSPTHLIKTRGQQVTLRCSPKSGHDTVSWYQQALGQGPQFIFQYYEEEERQRGNFPDRFSGHQFPNYSSELNVNALLLGDSALYLCASSLQGAFTEAFFGQGTRLTVV.

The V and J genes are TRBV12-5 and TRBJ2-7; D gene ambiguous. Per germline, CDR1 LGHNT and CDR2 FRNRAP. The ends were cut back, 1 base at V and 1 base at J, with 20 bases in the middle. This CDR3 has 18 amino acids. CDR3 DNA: TGTGCTAGTGGTTTGGACCAGCTGAAGACACTCGAATCCTACGAGCAGTACTTC. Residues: CASGLDQLKTLESYEQYF.

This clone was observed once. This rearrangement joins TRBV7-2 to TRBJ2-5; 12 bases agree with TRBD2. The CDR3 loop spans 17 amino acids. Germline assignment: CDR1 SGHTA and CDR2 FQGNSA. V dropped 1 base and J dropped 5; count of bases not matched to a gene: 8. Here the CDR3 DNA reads TGTGCCAGCAGCTTAGTTTCTAGCGGGAGGGCCCTCGAGACCCAGTACTTC. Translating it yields CASSLVSSGRALETQYF.

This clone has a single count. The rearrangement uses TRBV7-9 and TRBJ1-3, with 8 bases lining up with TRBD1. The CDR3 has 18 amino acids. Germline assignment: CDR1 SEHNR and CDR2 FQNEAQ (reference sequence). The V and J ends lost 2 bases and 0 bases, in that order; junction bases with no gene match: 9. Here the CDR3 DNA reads TGTGCCAGCAGCTTACGACCGGGACAGGCCAGCTCTGGAAACACCATATATTTT. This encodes CASSLRPGQASSGNTIYF.

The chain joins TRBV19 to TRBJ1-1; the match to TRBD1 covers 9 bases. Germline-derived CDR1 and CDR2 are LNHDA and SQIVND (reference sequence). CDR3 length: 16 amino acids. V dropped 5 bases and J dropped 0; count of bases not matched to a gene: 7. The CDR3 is CASSPGQGPLNTEAFF. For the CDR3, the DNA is TGTGCCAGTAGTCCTGGACAGGGGCCGTTGAACACTGAAGCTTTCTTT.

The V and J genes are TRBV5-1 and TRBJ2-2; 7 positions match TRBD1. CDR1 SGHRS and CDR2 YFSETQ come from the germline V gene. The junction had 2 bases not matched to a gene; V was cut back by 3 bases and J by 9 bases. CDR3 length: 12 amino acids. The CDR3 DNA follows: TGCGCCAGCAGCTCAGGGGGTAGGGAGCTGTTTTTT. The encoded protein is CASSSGGRELFF.

Here the CDR3 DNA reads TGCAGCGCCAGGACAGGGAGCTCCTATAATTCACCCCTCCACTTT. Translation: CSARTGSSYNSPLHF. The chain carries TRBV29-1 and TRBJ1-6, with TRBD1 matching 8 bases. The V gene end was trimmed by 7 bases and the J gene end by 0 bases; junction bases not matched to a gene: 5. The CDR3 is 15 amino acids. In germline, CDR1 is SQVTM, CDR2 ANQGSEA.

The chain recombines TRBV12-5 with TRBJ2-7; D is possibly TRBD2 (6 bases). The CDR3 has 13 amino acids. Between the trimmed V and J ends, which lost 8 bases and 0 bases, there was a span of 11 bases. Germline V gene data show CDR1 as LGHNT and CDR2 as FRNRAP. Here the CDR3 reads CASRGLSSYEQYF. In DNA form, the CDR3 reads TGTGCTAGTAGGGGACTTAGCTCCTACGAGCAGTACTTC.

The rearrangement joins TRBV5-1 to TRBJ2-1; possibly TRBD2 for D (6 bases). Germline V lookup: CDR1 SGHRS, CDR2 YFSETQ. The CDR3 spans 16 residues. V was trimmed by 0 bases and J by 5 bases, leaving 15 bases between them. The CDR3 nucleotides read TGCGCCAGCAGCTTGGGGTGGGAGGCCATAAACAATGAGCAGTTCTTC. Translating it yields CASSLGWEAINNEQFF.

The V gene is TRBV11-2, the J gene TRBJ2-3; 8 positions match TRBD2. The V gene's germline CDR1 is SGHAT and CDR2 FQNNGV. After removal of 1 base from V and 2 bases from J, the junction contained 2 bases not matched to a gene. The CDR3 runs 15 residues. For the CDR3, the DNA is TGTGCCAGCAGCTTAGGGCGGGGGGACACAGATACGCAGTATTTT. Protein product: CASSLGRGDTDTQYF.

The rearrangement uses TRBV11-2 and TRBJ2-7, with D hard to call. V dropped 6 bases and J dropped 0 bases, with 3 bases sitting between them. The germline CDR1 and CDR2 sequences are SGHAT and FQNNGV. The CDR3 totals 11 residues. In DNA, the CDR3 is TGTGCCAGCAGGGGCTCCTACGAGCAGTACTTC. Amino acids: CASRGSYEQYF.

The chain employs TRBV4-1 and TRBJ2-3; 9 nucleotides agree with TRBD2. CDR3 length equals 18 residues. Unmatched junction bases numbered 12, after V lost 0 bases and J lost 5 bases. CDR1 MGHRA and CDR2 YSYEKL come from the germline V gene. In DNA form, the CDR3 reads TGCGCCAGCAGCCAAGATAAGGTAGTAGCGGGAGTAGGAGATACGCAGTATTTT. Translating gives CASSQDKVVAGVGDTQYF.

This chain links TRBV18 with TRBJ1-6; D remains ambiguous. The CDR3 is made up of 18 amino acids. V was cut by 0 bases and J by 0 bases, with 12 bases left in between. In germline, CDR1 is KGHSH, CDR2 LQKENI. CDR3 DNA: TGTGCCAGCTCACCACCGTTCGGCACCCGCTCCTATAATTCACCCCTCCACTTT. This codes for CASSPPFGTRSYNSPLHF.

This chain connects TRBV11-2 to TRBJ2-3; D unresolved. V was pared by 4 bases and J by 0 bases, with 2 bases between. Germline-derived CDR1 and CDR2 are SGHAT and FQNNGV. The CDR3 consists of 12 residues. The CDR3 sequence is CASSSSTDTQYF. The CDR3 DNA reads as TGTGCCAGCAGCTCTAGCACAGATACGCAGTATTTT.

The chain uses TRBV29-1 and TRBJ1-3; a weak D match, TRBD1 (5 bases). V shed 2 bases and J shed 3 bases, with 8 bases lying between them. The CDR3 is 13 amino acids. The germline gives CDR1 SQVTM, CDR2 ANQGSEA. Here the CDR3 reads CSVEQGYGNTIYF. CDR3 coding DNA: TGCAGCGTTGAACAGGGTTATGGAAACACCATATATTTT.

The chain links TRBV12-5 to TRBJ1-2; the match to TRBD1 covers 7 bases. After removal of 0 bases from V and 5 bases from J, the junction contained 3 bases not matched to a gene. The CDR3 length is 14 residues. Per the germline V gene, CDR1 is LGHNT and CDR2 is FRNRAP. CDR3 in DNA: TGTGCTAGTGGTTTGGTAACAGGGGAGTATGGCTACACCTTC. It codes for CASGLVTGEYGYTF. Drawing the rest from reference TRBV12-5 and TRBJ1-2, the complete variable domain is DARVTQTPRHKVTEMGQEVTMRCQPILGHNTVFWYRQTMMQGLELLAYFRNRAPLDDSGMPKDRFSAEMPDATLATLKIQPSEPRDSAVYFCASGLVTGEYGYTFGSGTRLTVV.

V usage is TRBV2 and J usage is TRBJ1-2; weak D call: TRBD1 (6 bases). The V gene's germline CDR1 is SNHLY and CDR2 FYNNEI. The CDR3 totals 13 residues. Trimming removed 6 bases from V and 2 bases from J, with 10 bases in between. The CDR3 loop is CASREDSNYGYTF. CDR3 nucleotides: TGTGCCAGCAGGGAGGACAGCAACTATGGCTACACCTTC.

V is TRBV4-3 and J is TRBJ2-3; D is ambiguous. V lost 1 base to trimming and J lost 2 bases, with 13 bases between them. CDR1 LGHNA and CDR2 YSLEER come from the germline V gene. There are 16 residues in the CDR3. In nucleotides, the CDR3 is TGCGCCAGCAGCCAAGGAGTACGGATTTTCACAGATACGCAGTATTTT. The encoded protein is CASSQGVRIFTDTQYF.

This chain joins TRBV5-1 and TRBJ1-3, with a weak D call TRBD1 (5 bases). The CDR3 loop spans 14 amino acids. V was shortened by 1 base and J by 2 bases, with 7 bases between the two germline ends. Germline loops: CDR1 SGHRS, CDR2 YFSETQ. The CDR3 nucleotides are TGCGCCAGCAGCTTGACGGGGGCTGGAAACACCATATATTTT. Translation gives CASSLTGAGNTIYF.

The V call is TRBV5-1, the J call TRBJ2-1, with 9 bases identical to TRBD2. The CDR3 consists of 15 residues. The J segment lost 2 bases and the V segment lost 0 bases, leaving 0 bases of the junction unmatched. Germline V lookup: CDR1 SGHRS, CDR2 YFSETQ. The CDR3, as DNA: TGCGCCAGCAGCTTGGCTAGCGGGGCCTACAATGAGCAGTTCTTC. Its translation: CASSLASGAYNEQFF.

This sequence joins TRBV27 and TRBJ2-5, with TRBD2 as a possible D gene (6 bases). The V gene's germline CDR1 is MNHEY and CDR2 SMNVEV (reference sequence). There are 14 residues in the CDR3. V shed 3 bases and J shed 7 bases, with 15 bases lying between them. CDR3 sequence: CASSLGRPRGTQYF. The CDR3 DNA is TGTGCCAGCAGTTTGGGCAGGCCGCGGGGGACCCAGTACTTC.

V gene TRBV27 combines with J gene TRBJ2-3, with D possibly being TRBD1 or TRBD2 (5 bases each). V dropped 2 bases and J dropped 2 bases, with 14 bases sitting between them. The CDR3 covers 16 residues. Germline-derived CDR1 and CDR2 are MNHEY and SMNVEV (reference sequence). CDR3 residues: CASSLDGARSTDTQYF. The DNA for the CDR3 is TGTGCCAGCAGTTTAGACGGGGCACGCTCCACAGATACGCAGTATTTT.

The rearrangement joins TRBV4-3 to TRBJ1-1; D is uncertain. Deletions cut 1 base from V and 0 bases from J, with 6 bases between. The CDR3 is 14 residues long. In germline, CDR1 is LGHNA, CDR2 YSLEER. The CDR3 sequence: CASSQGLMNTEAFF. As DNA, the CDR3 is TGCGCCAGCAGCCAAGGACTGATGAACACTGAAGCTTTCTTT.

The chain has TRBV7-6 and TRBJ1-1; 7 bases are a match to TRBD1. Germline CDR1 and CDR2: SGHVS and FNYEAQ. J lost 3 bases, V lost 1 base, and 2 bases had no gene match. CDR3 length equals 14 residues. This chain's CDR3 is CASSLGTGYTEAFF. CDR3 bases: TGTGCCAGCAGCTTAGGGACAGGTTACACTGAAGCTTTCTTT.

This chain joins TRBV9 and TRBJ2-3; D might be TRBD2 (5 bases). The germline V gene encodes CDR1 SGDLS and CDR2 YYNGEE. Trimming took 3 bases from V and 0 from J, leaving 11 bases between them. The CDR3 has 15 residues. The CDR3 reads CASSAEAASTDTQYF. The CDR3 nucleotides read TGTGCCAGCAGCGCCGAAGCGGCTAGCACAGATACGCAGTATTTT.